The TCR beta chain under discussion was sequenced for a study of T cell repertoires in cytomegalovirus infection. Across the whole study: An indication of both CMV infection and matching HLA type came from public TCR beta signatures. Study-wide findings and caveats: Cumulative public TCR beta family frequency identified carriers of CMV plus the relevant HLA. The ex vivo response was dominated by HLA-C-restricted CMV-specific TCR beta clonotypes.

V lost 2 bases and J lost 4; bases outside the gene matches: 4. The V gene's germline CDR1 is WSHSY and CDR2 SAAADI. CDR3 size: 15 residues. This clonotype was found a few times. What it binds is not known. A single record per CDR3 protein comes from TCRdb applying MiXCR to the reads. The sample contains 350,000 to 450,000 distinct CDR3 sequences, approximately 18% of which appear only once. The sample comprised PBMCs. The genes are TRBV10-2 and TRBJ1-4, with TRBD1 matching over 7 bases. This receptor was obtained from a human donor in good health (CMV status not recorded). Some clones in this sample may be carry-over from other donors' samples. The CDR3 loop is CASSEPTGRNEKLFF. The CDR3 DNA reads TGCGCCAGCAGTGAGCCGACAGGGCGTAATGAAAAACTGTTTTTT.